The rows below give T cell receptor beta chains drawn from one sample of a study of cytomegalovirus exposure and HLA in healthy donors. Sequencing was performed with immunoSEQ multiplex PCR; in TCRdb, only in-frame clones are kept and a portion is missing. The profile shows about 150,000 clones, over 60% of them singletons. The sample consisted of PBMCs. The source of these receptors is a woman between 25 and 40 years old in good health and CMV-seropositive. Each CDR3 is given with its conserved first and last residue. Each record gives: V gene, clone size, D gene, J gene, CDR3 DNA, CDR3 protein. D genes are given only for firm matches. Clone size is given for some rows only: seen once, a few or many times, or a class if the clone is expanded.

v_gene: TRBV5-1
abundance: NA
d_gene: NA
j_gene: TRBJ1-3
CDR3nt: TGCGCCAGCAGCTTGGACGGGAGTGGGGGAGACACCATATATTTT
CDR3aa: CASSLDGSGGDTIYF

v_gene: TRBV11-3
abundance: NA
d_gene: TRBD1
j_gene: TRBJ1-1
CDR3nt: TGTGCCAGCAGCCAGGGGGATTGGTACACTGAAGCTTTCTTT
CDR3aa: CASSQGDWYTEAFF

v_gene: TRBV5-1
abundance: NA
d_gene: NA
j_gene: TRBJ2-1
CDR3nt: TGCGCCAGCAGCTTGGGTAGCGGAGATTACAATGAGCAGTTCTTC
CDR3aa: CASSLGSGDYNEQFF

v_gene: TRBV9
abundance: NA
d_gene: NA
j_gene: TRBJ2-2
CDR3nt: TGTGCCAGCAGCGCCCCCGCCGGGGAGCTGTTTTTT
CDR3aa: CASSAPAGELFF

v_gene: TRBV2
abundance: NA
d_gene: TRBD1
j_gene: TRBJ1-2
CDR3nt: TGTGCCAGCAAGACGACAGGGATCTATGGCTACACCTTC
CDR3aa: CASKTTGIYGYTF

v_gene: TRBV28
abundance: NA
d_gene: NA
j_gene: TRBJ1-5
CDR3nt: TGTGCCAGCAGTACTCGACACTTACAGCATTTT
CDR3aa: CASSTRHLQHF

v_gene: TRBV4-2
abundance: NA
d_gene: TRBD1
j_gene: TRBJ1-5
CDR3nt: TGTGCCAGCAGCCAAGATGGGGACAGGGGAGGCCAGCCCCAGCATTTT
CDR3aa: CASSQDGDRGGQPQHF

v_gene: TRBV5-6
abundance: NA
d_gene: TRBD2
j_gene: TRBJ2-2
CDR3nt: TGTGCCAGTCATCGGGGGGGTCGCAACACCGGGGAGCTGTTTTTT
CDR3aa: CASHRGGRNTGELFF

v_gene: TRBV2
abundance: NA
d_gene: NA
j_gene: TRBJ2-1
CDR3nt: TGTGCCAGCAGTGCTGAAGGGGACAATGAGCAGTTCTTC
CDR3aa: CASSAEGDNEQFF

v_gene: TRBV7-9
abundance: NA
d_gene: NA
j_gene: TRBJ2-2
CDR3nt: TGTGCCAGCAGCGCATCGAGAGGCGGATTTACGAACACCGGGGAGCTGTTTTTT
CDR3aa: CASSASRGGFTNTGELFF

v_gene: TRBV30
abundance: NA
d_gene: NA
j_gene: TRBJ2-7
CDR3nt: TGTGCCTGGAGTGTACTTGGGGGCGGGGAGCAGTACTTC
CDR3aa: CAWSVLGGGEQYF

v_gene: TRBV5-1
abundance: NA
d_gene: TRBD1
j_gene: TRBJ2-5
CDR3nt: TGCGCCAGCAGCTTAACCGGGACAGGGGGCGAGACCCAGTACTTC
CDR3aa: CASSLTGTGGETQYF

v_gene: TRBV5-8
abundance: few
d_gene: TRBD1
j_gene: TRBJ1-3
CDR3nt: TGTGCCAGCAGCTTGGAACCGCAGGGGGGCCGAAACACCATATATTTT
CDR3aa: CASSLEPQGGRNTIYF

v_gene: TRBV10-1
abundance: once
d_gene: NA
j_gene: TRBJ2-7
CDR3nt: TGCGCCAGCAGTCGTAAATCTAGCGCGTACTCCTACGAGCAGTACTTC
CDR3aa: CASSRKSSAYSYEQYF

v_gene: TRBV7-9
abundance: once
d_gene: NA
j_gene: TRBJ2-5
CDR3nt: TGTGCCAGCAGCTTATGGGGGCCACGGGAAGAGACCCAGTACTTC
CDR3aa: CASSLWGPREETQYF

v_gene: TRBV11-2
abundance: once
d_gene: NA
j_gene: TRBJ2-1
CDR3nt: TGTGCCAGCAGCTTAGGGAGCGGGCGGTACAATGAGCAGTTCTTC
CDR3aa: CASSLGSGRYNEQFF

v_gene: TRBV2
abundance: NA
d_gene: NA
j_gene: TRBJ1-5
CDR3nt: TGTGCCAGCAGAGCGGACAGAAATCAGCCCCAGCATTTT
CDR3aa: CASRADRNQPQHF

v_gene: TRBV7-2
abundance: NA
d_gene: TRBD1
j_gene: TRBJ2-7
CDR3nt: TGTGCCAGCAGCTTCCCGACAGGGGCGGGCTACGAGCAGTACTTC
CDR3aa: CASSFPTGAGYEQYF

v_gene: TRBV2
abundance: few
d_gene: TRBD1
j_gene: TRBJ2-7
CDR3nt: TGTGCCAGCAGCGACCCCGGGACAGGGGGCTTAGAGCTCTACGAGCAGTACTTC
CDR3aa: CASSDPGTGGLELYEQYF

v_gene: TRBV6-5
abundance: once
d_gene: NA
j_gene: TRBJ1-6
CDR3nt: TGTGCCAGCAGGATCCAGGGGAATTCACCCCTCCACTTT
CDR3aa: CASRIQGNSPLHF

v_gene: TRBV4-2
abundance: few
d_gene: TRBD2
j_gene: TRBJ2-7
CDR3nt: TGTGCCAGCAGCCAAGCGGCGGGAGATCCCTACGAGCAGTACTTC
CDR3aa: CASSQAAGDPYEQYF

v_gene: TRBV5-6
abundance: NA
d_gene: TRBD1
j_gene: TRBJ2-1
CDR3nt: TGTGCCAGCAGCCTCGGGACAGACCAGCAGTTCTTC
CDR3aa: CASSLGTDQQFF

v_gene: TRBV14
abundance: few
d_gene: TRBD2
j_gene: TRBJ2-3
CDR3nt: TGTGCCAGCAGCCCAACCCTGGGGATTAGCGGGGGATGGAGCACAGATACGCAGTATTTT
CDR3aa: CASSPTLGISGGWSTDTQYF

v_gene: TRBV10-2
abundance: NA
d_gene: NA
j_gene: TRBJ1-1
CDR3nt: TGCGCCAGCTCTATTGGGACATACAGAACTGAAGCTTTCTTT
CDR3aa: CASSIGTYRTEAFF

v_gene: TRBV18
abundance: NA
d_gene: NA
j_gene: TRBJ2-7
CDR3nt: TGTGCCAGCTCGGGGCCGGGTAGGACAACCTACGAGCAGTACTTC
CDR3aa: CASSGPGRTTYEQYF

v_gene: TRBV4-1
abundance: few
d_gene: TRBD2
j_gene: TRBJ2-7
CDR3nt: TGCGCCAGCAGCCAAGAGCCTAGCGGGGGGGCCTACGAGCAGTACTTC
CDR3aa: CASSQEPSGGAYEQYF

v_gene: TRBV6-5
abundance: NA
d_gene: TRBD1
j_gene: TRBJ2-7
CDR3nt: TGTGCCAGCAGTCACTACCGGGACAGAGGCTACGAGCAGTACTTC
CDR3aa: CASSHYRDRGYEQYF

v_gene: TRBV27
abundance: NA
d_gene: NA
j_gene: TRBJ2-3
CDR3nt: TGTGCCAGCAGTTTTGTATTGGGGCCCAGGACAGATACGCAGTATTTT
CDR3aa: CASSFVLGPRTDTQYF

v_gene: TRBV11-2
abundance: few
d_gene: TRBD2
j_gene: TRBJ2-7
CDR3nt: TGTGCCAGCAGCTCGGTACGGGGGGGGACGGAAGGTTACGAGCAGTACTTC
CDR3aa: CASSSVRGGTEGYEQYF

v_gene: TRBV9
abundance: NA
d_gene: TRBD1
j_gene: TRBJ2-7
CDR3nt: TGTGCCAGCAGCCACCGACAGGGTACGGGAGAGCAGTACTTC
CDR3aa: CASSHRQGTGEQYF

v_gene: TRBV11-3
abundance: NA
d_gene: NA
j_gene: TRBJ1-2
CDR3nt: TGTGCCAGCAGTCCCTTGGAGGGCGTCTACACCTTC
CDR3aa: CASSPLEGVYTF

v_gene: TRBV5-1
abundance: NA
d_gene: NA
j_gene: TRBJ1-3
CDR3nt: TGCGCCAGCAGCTTGGCGGGGGGTGGTGGAAACACCATATATTTT
CDR3aa: CASSLAGGGGNTIYF

v_gene: TRBV7-6
abundance: NA
d_gene: NA
j_gene: TRBJ1-1
CDR3nt: TGTGCCAGCGGAGACTTAAACACTGAAGCTTTCTTT
CDR3aa: CASGDLNTEAFF

v_gene: TRBV18
abundance: NA
d_gene: TRBD1
j_gene: TRBJ1-5
CDR3nt: TGTGCCAGCTCACCAGGCAGGGGGGAACTTAGCAATCAGCCCCAGCATTTT
CDR3aa: CASSPGRGELSNQPQHF

v_gene: TRBV13
abundance: NA
d_gene: NA
j_gene: TRBJ2-1
CDR3nt: TGTGCCAGCAGTTCCCCCCTATCCTACAATGAGCAGTTCTTC
CDR3aa: CASSSPLSYNEQFF

v_gene: TRBV29-1
abundance: NA
d_gene: TRBD2
j_gene: TRBJ2-2
CDR3nt: TGCAGCGTTGCTGCGGGAGCGGTCACCGGGGAGCTGTTTTTT
CDR3aa: CSVAAGAVTGELFF

v_gene: TRBV6-5
abundance: NA
d_gene: TRBD1
j_gene: TRBJ1-2
CDR3nt: TGTGCCAGCAGTGACAGGGTGGCTAACTATGGCTACACCTTC
CDR3aa: CASSDRVANYGYTF

v_gene: TRBV6-1
abundance: NA
d_gene: TRBD1
j_gene: TRBJ2-1
CDR3nt: TGTGCCAGCAGTACCGGGACAGGGGGGGGTGAGCAGTTCTTC
CDR3aa: CASSTGTGGGEQFF

v_gene: TRBV29-1
abundance: NA
d_gene: NA
j_gene: TRBJ1-2
CDR3nt: TGCAGCGTTTTCGGAGGGGAGGCTGGCTACACCTTC
CDR3aa: CSVFGGEAGYTF

v_gene: TRBV4-1
abundance: few
d_gene: NA
j_gene: TRBJ2-7
CDR3nt: TGCGCCAGCAGCCAAGTAGGTGGCCGGAGAGATAAGTCCTACGAGCAGTACTTC
CDR3aa: CASSQVGGRRDKSYEQYF

v_gene: TRBV5-4
abundance: NA
d_gene: TRBD1
j_gene: TRBJ2-3
CDR3nt: TGTGCCAGCAGGTTTGACAGGGGCGCAGATACGCAGTATTTT
CDR3aa: CASRFDRGADTQYF

v_gene: TRBV5-6
abundance: NA
d_gene: NA
j_gene: TRBJ1-2
CDR3nt: TGTGCCAGCAGCTTTCTCCATGGCTACACCTTC
CDR3aa: CASSFLHGYTF

v_gene: TRBV4-1
abundance: NA
d_gene: NA
j_gene: TRBJ2-2
CDR3nt: TGCGCCAGCAGCCCACTGGGTCAGGGGGGCGGGACCGGGGAGCTGTTTTTT
CDR3aa: CASSPLGQGGGTGELFF

v_gene: TRBV9
abundance: NA
d_gene: NA
j_gene: TRBJ2-7
CDR3nt: TGTGCCAGCAGCGCATTTGACACCTCCTACGAGCAGTACTTC
CDR3aa: CASSAFDTSYEQYF

v_gene: TRBV7-9
abundance: NA
d_gene: TRBD2
j_gene: TRBJ2-7
CDR3nt: TGTGCCAGCAGCTTAACGGGAGGGTCCTACGAGCAGTACTTC
CDR3aa: CASSLTGGSYEQYF

v_gene: TRBV20-1
abundance: NA
d_gene: NA
j_gene: TRBJ1-1
CDR3nt: TGCAGTTTTATTCTCGGTCCAACGGCTTTCTTT
CDR3aa: CSFILGPTAFF

v_gene: TRBV2
abundance: NA
d_gene: NA
j_gene: TRBJ1-2
CDR3nt: TGTGCCAGCAGAGAAACAGGGAGCCCTCGGTATGGCTACACCTTC
CDR3aa: CASRETGSPRYGYTF

v_gene: TRBV28
abundance: NA
d_gene: NA
j_gene: TRBJ1-2
CDR3nt: TGTGCCAGCACTGAGCAGGCCCGTAACTATGGCTACACCTTC
CDR3aa: CASTEQARNYGYTF

v_gene: TRBV11-3
abundance: NA
d_gene: TRBD2
j_gene: TRBJ2-1
CDR3nt: TGTGCCAGCAGCTTAGTAGGACTAGCGGGGGGAGGGGACAATGAGCAGTTCTTC
CDR3aa: CASSLVGLAGGGDNEQFF

v_gene: TRBV6-1
abundance: NA
d_gene: TRBD2
j_gene: TRBJ2-3
CDR3nt: TGTGCCAGCAGAGCCGGGACTAGCGGCACAGATACGCAGTATTTT
CDR3aa: CASRAGTSGTDTQYF

v_gene: TRBV5-6
abundance: NA
d_gene: NA
j_gene: TRBJ2-5
CDR3nt: TGTGCCAGCAGCTTAAGGAGGGGAGAGACCCAGTACTTC
CDR3aa: CASSLRRGETQYF

v_gene: TRBV9
abundance: few
d_gene: NA
j_gene: TRBJ2-2
CDR3nt: TGTGCCAGCAGCATATCTAGGAACACCGGGGAGCTGTTTTTT
CDR3aa: CASSISRNTGELFF

v_gene: TRBV25-1
abundance: NA
d_gene: NA
j_gene: TRBJ1-6
CDR3nt: TGTGCCAGCAACAGGGCAAACCGTTCACCCCTCCACTTT
CDR3aa: CASNRANRSPLHF

v_gene: TRBV28
abundance: few
d_gene: TRBD2
j_gene: TRBJ2-7
CDR3nt: TGTGCCAGCAGCCCCGCTGAAGGGACTAGCGGGAGCTACGAGCAGTACTTC
CDR3aa: CASSPAEGTSGSYEQYF

v_gene: TRBV11-2
abundance: NA
d_gene: NA
j_gene: TRBJ2-3
CDR3nt: TGTGCCAGCAGCATGAGTCCAGATACGCAGTATTTT
CDR3aa: CASSMSPDTQYF

v_gene: TRBV28
abundance: NA
d_gene: TRBD1
j_gene: TRBJ1-6
CDR3nt: TGTGCCAGCAGCCGGACAGGGTCAGGATCACCCCTCCACTTT
CDR3aa: CASSRTGSGSPLHF

v_gene: TRBV28
abundance: NA
d_gene: TRBD1
j_gene: TRBJ2-7
CDR3nt: TGTGCCAGCATAACAGGGGACCACGAGCAGTACTTC
CDR3aa: CASITGDHEQYF

v_gene: TRBV19
abundance: NA
d_gene: NA
j_gene: TRBJ2-1
CDR3nt: TGTGCCAGTAGTGTGGACAGTCGCAATGAGCAGTTCTTC
CDR3aa: CASSVDSRNEQFF

v_gene: TRBV13
abundance: few
d_gene: NA
j_gene: TRBJ2-7
CDR3nt: TGTGCCAGCAGCTTATACGGGAGTGCACACGAGCAGTACTTC
CDR3aa: CASSLYGSAHEQYF

v_gene: TRBV10-2
abundance: NA
d_gene: NA
j_gene: TRBJ1-1
CDR3nt: TGCGCCAGCTCGCTCGCGTGGAACACTGAAGCTTTCTTT
CDR3aa: CASSLAWNTEAFF